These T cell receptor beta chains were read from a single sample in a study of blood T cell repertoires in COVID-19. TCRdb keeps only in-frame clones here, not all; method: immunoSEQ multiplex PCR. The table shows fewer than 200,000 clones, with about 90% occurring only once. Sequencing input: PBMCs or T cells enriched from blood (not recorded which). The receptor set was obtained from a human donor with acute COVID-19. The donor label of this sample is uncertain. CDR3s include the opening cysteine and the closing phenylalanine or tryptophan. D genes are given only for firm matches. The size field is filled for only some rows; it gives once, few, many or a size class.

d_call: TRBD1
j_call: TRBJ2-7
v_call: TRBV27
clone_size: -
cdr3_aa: CASSPYRDSSYEQYF
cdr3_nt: TGTGCCAGCAGTCCTTACCGGGACAGCTCCTACGAGCAGTACTTC

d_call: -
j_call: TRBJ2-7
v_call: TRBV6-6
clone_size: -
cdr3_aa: CASSYSRQSYEQYF
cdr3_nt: TGTGCCAGCAGTTATTCTAGACAGTCCTACGAGCAGTACTTC

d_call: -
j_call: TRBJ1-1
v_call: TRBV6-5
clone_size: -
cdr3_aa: CASRPEINTEAFF
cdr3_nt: TGTGCCAGCAGGCCAGAAATTAACACTGAAGCTTTCTTT

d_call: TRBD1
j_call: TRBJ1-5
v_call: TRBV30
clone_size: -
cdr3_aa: CAWSVGGQGDQPQHF
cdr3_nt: TGTGCCTGGAGTGTGGGGGGACAGGGGGATCAGCCCCAGCATTTT

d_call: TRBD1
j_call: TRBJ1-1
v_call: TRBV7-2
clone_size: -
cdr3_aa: CASNLDRVNTEAFF
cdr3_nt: TGTGCCAGCAACCTAGACAGGGTGAACACTGAAGCTTTCTTT

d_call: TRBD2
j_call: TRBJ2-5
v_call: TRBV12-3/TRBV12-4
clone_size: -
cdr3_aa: CASSLDSGETQYF
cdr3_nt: TGTGCCAGCAGTTTGGATAGCGGGGAGACCCAGTACTTC

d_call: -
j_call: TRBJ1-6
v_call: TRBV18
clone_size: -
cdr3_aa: CASSFLTGSPLHF
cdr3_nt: TGTGCCAGCTCATTCCTCACGGGTTCACCCCTCCACTTT

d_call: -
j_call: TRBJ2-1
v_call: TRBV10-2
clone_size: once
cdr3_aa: CASSESRVNEQFF
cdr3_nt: TGCGCCAGCAGTGAGTCACGGGTCAATGAGCAGTTCTTC

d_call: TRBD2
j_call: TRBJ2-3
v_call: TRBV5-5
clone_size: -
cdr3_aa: CASSSSGVGADTQYF
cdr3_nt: TGTGCCAGCAGCTCTAGCGGGGTCGGCGCAGATACGCAGTATTTT

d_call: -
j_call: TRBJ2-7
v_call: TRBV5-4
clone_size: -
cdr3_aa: CASSLGGDSYEQYF
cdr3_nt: TGTGCCAGCAGCTTGGGGGGGGATTCCTACGAGCAGTACTTC

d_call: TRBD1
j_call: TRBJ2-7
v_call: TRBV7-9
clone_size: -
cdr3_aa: CASSLERDSSYEQYF
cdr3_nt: TGTGCCAGCAGCTTAGAACGGGACAGTTCCTACGAGCAGTACTTC

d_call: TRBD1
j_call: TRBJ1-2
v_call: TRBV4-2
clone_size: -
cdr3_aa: CASSPTTGDVRGYTF
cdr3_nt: TGTGCCAGCAGCCCCACGACAGGGGATGTGCGCGGCTACACCTTC

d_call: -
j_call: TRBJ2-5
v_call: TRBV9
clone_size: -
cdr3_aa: CASSVDTAGSRETQYF
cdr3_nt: TGTGCCAGCAGCGTAGACACGGCAGGCTCCAGGGAGACCCAGTACTTC

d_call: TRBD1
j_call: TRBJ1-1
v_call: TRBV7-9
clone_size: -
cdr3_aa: CASSLRPGQGAPEAFF
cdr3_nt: TGTGCCAGCAGCCTCCGCCCGGGACAGGGGGCCCCTGAAGCTTTCTTT

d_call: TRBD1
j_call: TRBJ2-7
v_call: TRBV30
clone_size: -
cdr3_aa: CAWSSGGPYEQYF
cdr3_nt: TGTGCCTGGAGTTCAGGGGGCCCCTACGAGCAGTACTTC

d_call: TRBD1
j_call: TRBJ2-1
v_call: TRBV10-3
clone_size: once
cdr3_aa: CAIRAGQGSHNEQFF
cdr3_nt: TGTGCCATCAGGGCGGGACAGGGGTCGCACAATGAGCAGTTCTTC

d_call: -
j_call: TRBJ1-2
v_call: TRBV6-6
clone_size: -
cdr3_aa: CASRSTQDPPAYTF
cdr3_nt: TGTGCCAGCAGATCAACACAGGACCCTCCGGCTTACACCTTC

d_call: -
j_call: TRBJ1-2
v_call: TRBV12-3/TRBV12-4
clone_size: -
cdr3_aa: CASSLGQVYGYTF
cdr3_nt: TGTGCCAGCAGTTTGGGGCAGGTTTATGGCTACACCTTC

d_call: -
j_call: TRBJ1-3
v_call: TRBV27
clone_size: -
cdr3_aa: CASSLSGVSGNTIYF
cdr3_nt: TGTGCCAGCAGTTTATCGGGAGTCTCTGGAAACACCATATATTTT

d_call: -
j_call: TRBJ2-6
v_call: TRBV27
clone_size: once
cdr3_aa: CASSLSTGLNSGANVLTF
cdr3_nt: TGTGCCAGCAGTTTATCTACAGGGTTGAACTCTGGGGCCAACGTCCTGACTTTC

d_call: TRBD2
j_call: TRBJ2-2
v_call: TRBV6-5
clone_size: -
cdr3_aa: CASRRTSGGTGELFF
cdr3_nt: TGTGCCAGCAGGCGGACTAGCGGGGGGACCGGGGAGCTGTTTTTT

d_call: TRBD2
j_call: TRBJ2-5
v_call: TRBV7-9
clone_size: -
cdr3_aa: CASSSNPGAGRETQYF
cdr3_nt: TGTGCCAGCAGCTCGAATCCGGGAGCGGGACGAGAGACCCAGTACTTC

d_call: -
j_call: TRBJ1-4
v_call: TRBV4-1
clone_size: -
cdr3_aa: CASSRDRRLFF
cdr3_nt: TGCGCCAGCAGCCGAGATAGGAGACTGTTTTTT

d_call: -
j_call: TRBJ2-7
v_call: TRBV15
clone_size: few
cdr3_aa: CATSRVRAARGYEQYF
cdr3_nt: TGTGCCACCAGCAGAGTAAGGGCCGCACGGGGGTACGAGCAGTACTTC

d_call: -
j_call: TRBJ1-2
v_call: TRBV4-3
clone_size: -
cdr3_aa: CASSQDGRGGAYGYTF
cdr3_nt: TGCGCCAGCAGCCAAGATGGGAGGGGAGGCGCCTATGGCTACACCTTC

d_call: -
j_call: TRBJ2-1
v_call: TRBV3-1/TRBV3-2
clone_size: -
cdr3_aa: CASSPRAGSYNEQFF
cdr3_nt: TGTGCCAGCAGCCCCAGAGCGGGCTCCTACAATGAGCAGTTCTTC

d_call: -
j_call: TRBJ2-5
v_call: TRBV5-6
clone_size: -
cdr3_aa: CASSQSQETQYF
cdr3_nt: TGTGCCAGCAGCCAATCCCAAGAGACCCAGTACTTC

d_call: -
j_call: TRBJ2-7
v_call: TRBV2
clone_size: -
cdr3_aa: CASSEARLYYEQYF
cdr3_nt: TGTGCCAGCAGTGAGGCCCGTTTATACTACGAGCAGTACTTC

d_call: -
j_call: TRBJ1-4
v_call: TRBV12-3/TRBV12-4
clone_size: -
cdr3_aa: CASSSYSLEKLFF
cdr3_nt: TGTGCCAGCAGTTCCTATAGCCTCGAAAAACTGTTTTTT

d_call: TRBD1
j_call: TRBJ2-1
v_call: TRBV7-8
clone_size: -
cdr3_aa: CASSTGTDSYNEQFF
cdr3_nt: TGTGCCAGCAGCACCGGGACAGACTCCTACAATGAGCAGTTCTTC

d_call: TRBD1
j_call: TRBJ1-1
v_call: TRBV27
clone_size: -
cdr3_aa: CASSWDRNYWNTEAFF
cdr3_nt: TGTGCCAGCAGTTGGGACAGGAACTATTGGAACACTGAAGCTTTCTTT

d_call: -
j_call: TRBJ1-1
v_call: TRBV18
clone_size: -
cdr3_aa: CASSPYRTDMNTEAFF
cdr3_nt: TGTGCCAGCTCACCCTATCGGACAGACATGAACACTGAAGCTTTCTTT

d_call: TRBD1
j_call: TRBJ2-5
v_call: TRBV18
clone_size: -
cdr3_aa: CASSPARDRGREKTQYF
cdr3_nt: TGTGCCAGCTCACCTGCGCGGGACAGGGGGCGAGAAAAGACCCAGTACTTC

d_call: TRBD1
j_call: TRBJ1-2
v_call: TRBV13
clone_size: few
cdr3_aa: CASRSTGAYGYTF
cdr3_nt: TGTGCCAGCAGGTCTACAGGGGCCTATGGCTACACCTTC

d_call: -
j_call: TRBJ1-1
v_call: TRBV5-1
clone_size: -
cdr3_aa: CASSLFSQPNTEAFF
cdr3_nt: TGCGCCAGCAGCTTGTTTTCACAGCCGAACACTGAAGCTTTCTTT

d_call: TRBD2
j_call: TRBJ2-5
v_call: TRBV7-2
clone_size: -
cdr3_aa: CASSSYGTSGDETQYF
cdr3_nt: TGTGCCAGCAGCTCCTACGGGACTAGCGGGGACGAGACCCAGTACTTC

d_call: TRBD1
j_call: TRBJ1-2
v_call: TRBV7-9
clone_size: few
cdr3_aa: CASSRGQGAHGYTF
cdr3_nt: TGTGCCAGCAGCCGCGGACAGGGGGCGCATGGCTACACCTTC

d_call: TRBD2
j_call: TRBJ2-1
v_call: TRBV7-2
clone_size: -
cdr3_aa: CASRTSGGPSYNEQFF
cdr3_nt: TGTGCCAGCAGGACTAGCGGGGGGCCCTCCTACAATGAGCAGTTCTTC

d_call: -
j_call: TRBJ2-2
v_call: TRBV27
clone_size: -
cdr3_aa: CASSLRLGDTGELFF
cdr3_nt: TGTGCCAGCAGCCTACGTCTAGGGGACACCGGGGAGCTGTTTTTT

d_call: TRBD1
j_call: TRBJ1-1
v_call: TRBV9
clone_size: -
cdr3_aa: CASSAQVPGQGTNTEAFF
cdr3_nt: TGTGCCAGCAGCGCTCAAGTCCCGGGACAGGGGACGAACACTGAAGCTTTCTTT

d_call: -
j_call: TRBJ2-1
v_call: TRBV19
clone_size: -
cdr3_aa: CASSSPTVNEQFF
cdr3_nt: TGTGCCAGTAGTTCTCCTACCGTCAATGAGCAGTTCTTC

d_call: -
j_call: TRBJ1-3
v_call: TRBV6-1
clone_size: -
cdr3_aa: CASSELLGPKRNTIYF
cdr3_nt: TGTGCCAGCAGTGAACTGCTGGGCCCGAAAAGGAACACCATATATTTT

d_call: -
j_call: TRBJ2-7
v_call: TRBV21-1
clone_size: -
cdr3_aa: CASSKRRGFASEQYF
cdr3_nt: TGTGCCAGCAGCAAAAGAAGGGGTTTCGCGTCCGAGCAGTACTTC

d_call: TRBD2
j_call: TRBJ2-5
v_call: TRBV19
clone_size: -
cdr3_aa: CASSPLNRGLAEETQYF
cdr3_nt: TGTGCCAGTAGTCCCCTTAACCGGGGACTAGCGGAAGAGACCCAGTACTTC